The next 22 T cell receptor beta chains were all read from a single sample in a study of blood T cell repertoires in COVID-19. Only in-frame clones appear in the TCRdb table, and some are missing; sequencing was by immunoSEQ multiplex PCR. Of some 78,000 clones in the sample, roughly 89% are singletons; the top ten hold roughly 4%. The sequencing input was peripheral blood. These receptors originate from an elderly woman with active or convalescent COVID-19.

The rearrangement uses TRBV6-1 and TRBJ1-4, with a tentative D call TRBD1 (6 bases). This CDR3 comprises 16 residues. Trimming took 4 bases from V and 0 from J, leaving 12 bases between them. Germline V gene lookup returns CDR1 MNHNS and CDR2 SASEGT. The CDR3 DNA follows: TGTGCCAGCAGTGGGGTCCGGGACACAACTAATGAAAAACTGTTTTTT. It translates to CASSGVRDTTNEKLFF.

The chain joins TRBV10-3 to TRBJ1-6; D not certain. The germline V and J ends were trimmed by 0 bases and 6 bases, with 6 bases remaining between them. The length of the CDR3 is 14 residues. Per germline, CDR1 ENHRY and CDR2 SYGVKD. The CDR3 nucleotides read TGTGCCATCAGTGAGTCGCTCAGTAATTCACCCCTCCACTTT. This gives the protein CAISESLSNSPLHF.

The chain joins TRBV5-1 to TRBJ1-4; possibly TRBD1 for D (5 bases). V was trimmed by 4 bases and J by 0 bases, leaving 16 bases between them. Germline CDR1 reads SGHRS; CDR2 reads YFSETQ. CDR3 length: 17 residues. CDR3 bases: TGCGCCAGCAGCCCCGGGGGGTCTTCGCCAACTAATGAAAAACTGTTTTTT. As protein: CASSPGGSSPTNEKLFF.

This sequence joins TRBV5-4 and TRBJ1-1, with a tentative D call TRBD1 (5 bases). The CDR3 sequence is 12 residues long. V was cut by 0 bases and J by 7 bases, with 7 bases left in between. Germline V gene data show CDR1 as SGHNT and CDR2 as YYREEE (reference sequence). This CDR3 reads CASSLAGGEAFF. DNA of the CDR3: TGTGCCAGCAGCTTGGCGGGGGGTGAAGCTTTCTTT.

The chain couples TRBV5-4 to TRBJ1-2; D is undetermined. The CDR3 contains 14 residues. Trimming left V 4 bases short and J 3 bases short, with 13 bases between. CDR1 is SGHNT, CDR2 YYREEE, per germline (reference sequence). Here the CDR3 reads CASSPREGDYGYTF. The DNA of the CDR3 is TGTGCCAGCAGCCCCCGTGAGGGTGACTATGGCTACACCTTC.

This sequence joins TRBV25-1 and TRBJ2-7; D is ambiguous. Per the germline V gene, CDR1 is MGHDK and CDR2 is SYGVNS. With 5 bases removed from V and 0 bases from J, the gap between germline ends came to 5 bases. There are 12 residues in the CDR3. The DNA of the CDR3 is TGTGCCAGCAGTCCACTCTCCTACGAGCAGTACTTC. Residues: CASSPLSYEQYF.

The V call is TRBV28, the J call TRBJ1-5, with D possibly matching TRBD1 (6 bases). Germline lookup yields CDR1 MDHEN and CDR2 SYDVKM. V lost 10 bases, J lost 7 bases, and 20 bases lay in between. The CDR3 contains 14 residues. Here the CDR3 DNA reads TGTGCCACCAGGCCGGGTCCGGACAGCCAGCCCCAGCATTTT. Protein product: CATRPGPDSQPQHF.

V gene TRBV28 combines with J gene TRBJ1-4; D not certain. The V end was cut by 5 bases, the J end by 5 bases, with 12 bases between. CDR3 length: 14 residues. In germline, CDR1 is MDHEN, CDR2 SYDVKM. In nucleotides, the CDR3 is TGTGCCAGCAGTGCCCCAGGAACGAATGAAAAACTGTTTTTT. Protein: CASSAPGTNEKLFF.

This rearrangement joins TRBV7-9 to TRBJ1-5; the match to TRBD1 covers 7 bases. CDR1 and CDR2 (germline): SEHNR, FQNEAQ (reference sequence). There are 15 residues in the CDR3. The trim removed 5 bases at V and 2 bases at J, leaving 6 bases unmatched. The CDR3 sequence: CASSPTGSGNQPQHF. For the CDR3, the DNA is TGTGCCAGCAGCCCGACAGGGTCGGGCAATCAGCCCCAGCATTTT.

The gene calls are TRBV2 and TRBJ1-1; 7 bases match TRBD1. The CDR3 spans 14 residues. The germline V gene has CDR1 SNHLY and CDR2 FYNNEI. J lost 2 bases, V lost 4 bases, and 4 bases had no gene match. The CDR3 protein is CASSVGQLNTEAFF. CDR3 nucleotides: TGTGCCAGCAGTGTGGGACAGCTCAACACTGAAGCTTTCTTT.

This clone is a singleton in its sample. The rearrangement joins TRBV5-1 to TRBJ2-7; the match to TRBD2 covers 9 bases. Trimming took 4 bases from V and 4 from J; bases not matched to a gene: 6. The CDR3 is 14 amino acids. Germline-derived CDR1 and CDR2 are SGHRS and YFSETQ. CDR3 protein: CASSRSGREYEQYF. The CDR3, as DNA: TGCGCCAGCAGCCGTAGCGGGAGAGAGTACGAGCAGTACTTC.

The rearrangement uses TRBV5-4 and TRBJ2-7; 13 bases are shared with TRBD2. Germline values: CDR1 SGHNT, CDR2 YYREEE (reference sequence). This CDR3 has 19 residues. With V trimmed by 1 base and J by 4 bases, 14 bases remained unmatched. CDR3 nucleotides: TGTGCCAGCAGCTTGATGCGGACTAGCGGGAGTCAACTCCCATACGAGCAGTACTTC. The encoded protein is CASSLMRTSGSQLPYEQYF.

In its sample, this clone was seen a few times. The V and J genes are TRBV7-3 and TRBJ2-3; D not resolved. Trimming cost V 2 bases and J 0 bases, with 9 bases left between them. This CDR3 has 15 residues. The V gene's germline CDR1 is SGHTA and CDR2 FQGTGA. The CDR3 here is CASSLSGLSTDTQYF. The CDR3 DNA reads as TGTGCCAGCAGCTTATCAGGCCTTAGCACAGATACGCAGTATTTT.

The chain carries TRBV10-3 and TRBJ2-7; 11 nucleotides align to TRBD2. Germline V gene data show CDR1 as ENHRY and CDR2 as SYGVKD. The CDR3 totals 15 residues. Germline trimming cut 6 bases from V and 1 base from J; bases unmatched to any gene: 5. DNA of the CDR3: TGTGCCATCAGAGCCGGGACTAGCGGTTCCTACGAGCAGTACTTC. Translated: CAIRAGTSGSYEQYF.

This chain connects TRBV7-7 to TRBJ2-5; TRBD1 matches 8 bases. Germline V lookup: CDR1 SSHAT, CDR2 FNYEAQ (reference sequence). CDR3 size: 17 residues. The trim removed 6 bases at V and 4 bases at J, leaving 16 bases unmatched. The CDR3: CASSSATLQGASETQYF. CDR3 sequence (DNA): TGTGCCAGCAGTTCAGCGACCCTCCAGGGGGCCTCAGAGACCCAGTACTTC.

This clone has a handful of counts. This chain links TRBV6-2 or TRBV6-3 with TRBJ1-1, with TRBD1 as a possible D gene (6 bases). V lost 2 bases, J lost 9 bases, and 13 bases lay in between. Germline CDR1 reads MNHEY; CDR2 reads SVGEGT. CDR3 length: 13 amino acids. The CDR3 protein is CASSYEAGVKAFF. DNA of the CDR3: TGTGCCAGCAGTTACGAGGCAGGGGTCAAAGCTTTCTTT.

CDR3: CAIGSGTGYEQYF. CDR3 in DNA: TGTGCCATCGGGAGCGGGACAGGCTACGAGCAGTACTTC. The V gene is TRBV10-3, the J gene TRBJ2-7, with TRBD1 as a possible D gene (8 bases). Germline lookup yields CDR1 ENHRY and CDR2 SYGVKD. The CDR3 totals 13 residues. The V end was cut by 8 bases, the J end by 3 bases, with 14 bases between.

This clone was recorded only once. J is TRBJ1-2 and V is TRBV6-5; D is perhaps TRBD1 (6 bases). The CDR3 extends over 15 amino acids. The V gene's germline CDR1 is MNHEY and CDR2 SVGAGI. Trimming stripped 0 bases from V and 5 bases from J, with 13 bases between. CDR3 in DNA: TGTGCCAGCAGTTACTCGGTGGGGGCAGGGTATGGCTACACCTTC. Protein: CASSYSVGAGYGYTF.

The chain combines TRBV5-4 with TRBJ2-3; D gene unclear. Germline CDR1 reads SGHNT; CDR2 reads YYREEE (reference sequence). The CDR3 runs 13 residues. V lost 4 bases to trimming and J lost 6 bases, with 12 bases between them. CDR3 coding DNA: TGTGCCAGCAGCCTGAAACGCGCCGATACGCAGTATTTT. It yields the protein CASSLKRADTQYF.

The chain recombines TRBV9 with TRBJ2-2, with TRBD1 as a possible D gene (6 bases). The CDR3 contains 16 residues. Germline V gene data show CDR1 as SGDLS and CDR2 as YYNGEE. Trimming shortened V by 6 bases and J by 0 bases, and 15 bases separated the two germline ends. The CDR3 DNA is TGTGCCAGCACCACATGGGGGCAACCGAACACCGGGGAGCTGTTTTTT. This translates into CASTTWGQPNTGELFF.

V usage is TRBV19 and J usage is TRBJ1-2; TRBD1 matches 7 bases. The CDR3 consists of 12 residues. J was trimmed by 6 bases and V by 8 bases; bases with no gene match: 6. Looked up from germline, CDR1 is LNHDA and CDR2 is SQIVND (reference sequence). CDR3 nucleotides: TGTGCCAGTGGACAGGTCTCGGATGGCTACACCTTC. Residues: CASGQVSDGYTF.

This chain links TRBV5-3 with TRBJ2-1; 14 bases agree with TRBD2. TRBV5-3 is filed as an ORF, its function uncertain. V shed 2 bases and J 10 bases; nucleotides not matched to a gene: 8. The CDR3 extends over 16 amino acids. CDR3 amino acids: CARSLRATSGRVEQFF. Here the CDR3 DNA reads TGTGCCAGAAGCTTAAGAGCGACTAGCGGGAGGGTCGAGCAGTTCTTC.